The sequence of this T cell receptor beta chain was determined in a study of CD8+CD57+ T cells in acquired aplastic anemia. The wider study: Sorted CD4+ plus CD8+ cells gave DNA averaging about 3.2 ug. General study points: The CD8+ Simpson's diversity of patients and controls was not significantly different. Patients shared 25 to 35 CD8+ CDR3 sequences with controls.

Both TCR beta VDJ combination and CDR3 sequence profiling were carried out. Genomic DNA was the template for this profiling. TCRdb used MiXCR to reprocess the reads, holding one entry per CDR3 protein. The table includes about 120,000 distinct CDR3 sequences, under 60% detected once. Turning to this clonotype: Antigen specificity is unknown. Just one base apart from a much larger clone, this may be a read error.

The authors sequenced patients whose flow cytometry had shown CD8+CD57+ cell expansion. Blood samples were obtained from patients who had received no prior therapy. The CDR3 has 13 amino acids. The ends were cut back, 4 bases at V and 7 bases at J, with 13 bases in the middle. Germline-derived CDR1 and CDR2 are MNHEY and SVGEGT. The receptor comes from a human donor with aplastic anemia. The sequenced sample was sorted CD4+, CD8+, or CD8+CD57+ T cells (not recorded which) from PBMCs. The chain is built from TRBV6-2 or TRBV6-3 and TRBJ1-1, with D unresolved. This CDR3 reads CASSCQTRGEAFF. For the CDR3, the DNA is TGTGCCAGCAGTTGCCAGACTCGCGGTGAAGCTTTCTTT.